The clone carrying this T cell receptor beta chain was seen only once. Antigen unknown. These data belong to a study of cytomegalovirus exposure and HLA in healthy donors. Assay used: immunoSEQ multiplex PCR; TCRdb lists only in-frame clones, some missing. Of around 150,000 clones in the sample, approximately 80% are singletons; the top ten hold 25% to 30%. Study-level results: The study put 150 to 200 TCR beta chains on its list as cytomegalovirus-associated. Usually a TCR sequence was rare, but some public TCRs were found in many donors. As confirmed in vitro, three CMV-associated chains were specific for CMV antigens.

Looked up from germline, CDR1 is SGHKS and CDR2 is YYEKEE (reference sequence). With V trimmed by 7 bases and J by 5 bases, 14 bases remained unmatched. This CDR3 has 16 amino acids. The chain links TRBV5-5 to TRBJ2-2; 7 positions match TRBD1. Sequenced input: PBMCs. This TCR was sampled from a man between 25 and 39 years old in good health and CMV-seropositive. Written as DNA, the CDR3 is TGTGCCAGCGGACGATCGGGACAGCTTATTACCGGGGAGCTGTTTTTT. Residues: CASGRSGQLITGELFF.